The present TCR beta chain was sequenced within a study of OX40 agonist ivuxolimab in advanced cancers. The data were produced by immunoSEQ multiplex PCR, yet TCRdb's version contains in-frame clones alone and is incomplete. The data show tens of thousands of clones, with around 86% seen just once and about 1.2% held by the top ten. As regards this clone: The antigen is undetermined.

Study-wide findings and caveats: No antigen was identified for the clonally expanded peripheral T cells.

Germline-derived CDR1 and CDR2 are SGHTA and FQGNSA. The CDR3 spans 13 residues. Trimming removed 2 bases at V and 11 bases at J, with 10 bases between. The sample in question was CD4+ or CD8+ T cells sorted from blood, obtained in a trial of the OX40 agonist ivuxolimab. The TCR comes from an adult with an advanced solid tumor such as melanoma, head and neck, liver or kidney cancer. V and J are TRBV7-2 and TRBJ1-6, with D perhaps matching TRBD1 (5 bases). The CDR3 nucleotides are TGTGCCAGCAGCTTAACCAGGGTTCCACCCCTCCACTTT. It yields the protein CASSLTRVPPLHF. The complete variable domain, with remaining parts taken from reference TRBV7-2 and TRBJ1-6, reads GAGVSQSPSNKVTEKGKDVELRCDPISGHTALYWYRQSLGQGLEFLIYFQGNSAPDKSGLPSDRFSAERTGGSVSTLTIQRTQQEDSAVYLCASSLTRVPPLHFGNGTRLTVT.